The 25 T cell receptor beta chains below come from one sample, sequenced in a study of tumor-infiltrating lymphocytes in primary liver carcinoma. Using a constant-region primer together with ProtoScript II reverse transcriptase, TCR beta cDNA was made from 500 to 650 ng of total RNA. For TCR beta, libraries were produced by three nested multiplex PCR rounds using slightly modified ARM-PCR. Rounds one and two of PCR, each of roughly 10 cycles, were primed with TRBV1-TRBV30 forward primers and a C-beta reverse primer. Each CDR3 protein gets one entry after TCRdb re-called the multiplex PCR reads with MiXCR. The sample lists about 320,000 distinct CDR3 sequences, 50% to 75% occurring once. Both blood RNA, taken from unsorted whole blood, and germline DNA were extracted. The sequenced material came from peripheral blood. The receptors shown here come from a woman in her thirties with primary liver carcinoma and hepatitis B virus infection.

In its sample, this clonotype was seen a few times. This may come from a read error, since a much larger clone is one base off. The chain has TRBV29-1 and TRBJ2-7; D might be TRBD1 or TRBD2, each matching 5 bases. V was trimmed by 5 bases and J by 5 bases, leaving 22 bases between them. Germline values: CDR1 SQVTM, CDR2 ANQGSEA. This CDR3 spans 15 amino acids. The CDR3 sequence is CSVQLGVRTVDEQYF. The CDR3 DNA reads TGCAGCGTTCAATTGGGGGTTAGGACGGTGGACGAGCAGTACTTC.

This clonotype came up many times. CDR3 in DNA: TGTGCCAGCAGGCGGGTGAGCAATCAGCCCCAGCATTTT. Its translation is CASRRVSNQPQHF. This chain connects TRBV6-6 to TRBJ1-5; D call uncertain. Trimming shortened V by 6 bases and J by 1 base, and 7 bases separated the two germline ends. This CDR3 is 13 amino acids long. Per the germline V gene, CDR1 is MNHNY and CDR2 is SVGAGI (reference sequence).

Details on this clonotype: The CDR3 end shows no conserved phenylalanine or tryptophan, and so a read error is likely. This chain connects TRBV11-2 to TRBJ2-2; D not resolved. Per the germline V gene, CDR1 is SGHAT and CDR2 is FQNNGV. The CDR3 spans 14 residues. V was pared by 5 bases and J by 7 bases, with 14 bases between. The CDR3 spells CASSQREADGELFS. CDR3 DNA sequence: TGTGCCAGCAGCCAAAGAGAGGCGGACGGGGAGCTGTTTTCT.

With respect to this clonotype: One end of the junction does not line up with germline, which may come from a read error. The V gene is TRBV14, the J gene TRBJ2-5; TRBD1 matches at 8 bases. Germline V gives CDR1 SGHDN, CDR2 FVKESK. The CDR3 length is 13 residues. Here the CDR3 reads CASGQRTGRTQYF. For the CDR3, the DNA is TGTGCCAGCGGCCAACGGACAGGGAGGACCCAGTACTTC.

The rearrangement uses TRBV29-1 and TRBJ1-2; 8 positions agree with TRBD1. V lost 2 bases to trimming and J lost 7 bases; unmatched junction nucleotides: 9. Germline lookup yields CDR1 SQVTM and CDR2 ANQGSEA. CDR3 length: 14 amino acids. CDR3 bases: TGCAGCGTTGAATCCGGGACAGGACCCTGTGGCTACACCTTC. Translated, it gives CSVESGTGPCGYTF.

This chain uses TRBV12-3 or TRBV12-4 with TRBJ1-4; no reliable D call. The CDR3 covers 13 residues. V was shortened by 6 bases and J by 10 bases, with 15 bases between the two germline ends. The CDR3 DNA sequence: TGTGCCAGCAGCCCCGGCAGGTCGGGAAAACTGTTTTTT. Its translation: CASSPGRSGKLFF.

This clonotype was detected ten times or more. The rearrangement links TRBV29-1 to TRBJ2-1; 10 bases are shared with TRBD2. The CDR3 covers 14 residues. Per the germline V gene, CDR1 is SQVTM and CDR2 is ANQGSEA. Germline trimming cut 6 bases from V and 9 bases from J; bases unmatched to any gene: 11. The CDR3 nucleotides are TGCAGCGTCGGAAGCGGGAGGGCTTACGGTGAGCAGTTCTTC. It encodes CSVGSGRAYGEQFF.

This clonotype has at least ten counts. V and J are TRBV6-6 and TRBJ2-7; either TRBD1 or TRBD2 may fit D (6 bases each). CDR3 size: 12 residues. Germline V gives CDR1 MNHNY, CDR2 SVGAGI (reference sequence). With 10 bases removed from V and 0 bases from J, the gap between germline ends came to 10 bases. In nucleotides, the CDR3 is TGTGCCACCGGAGGGGGCTCCTACGAGCAGTACTTC. Its protein is CATGGGSYEQYF.

The CDR3 bases are TGTGCCAGCAGTTTCGGGACTAGCGGGAGGAAGCAGTTCTTC. Translated, it gives CASSFGTSGRKQFF. The chain carries TRBV28 and TRBJ2-1, with TRBD2 identical over 15 bases. There are 14 residues in the CDR3. The ends lost 3 bases at V and 11 bases at J; junction bases unmatched: 2. From germline, CDR1 is MDHEN and CDR2 SYDVKM.

The chain employs TRBV11-2 and TRBJ2-4; D remains ambiguous. Per germline, CDR1 SGHAT and CDR2 FQNNGV. The CDR3 is made up of 14 amino acids. Written as DNA, the CDR3 is TGTACCAACAGCTTCCAGATAGCCAAAAACATTCAGTACTTC. It is translated as CTNSFQIAKNIQYF. Full variable domain (remainder filled in from reference TRBV11-2 and TRBJ2-4): EAGVAQSPRYKIIEKRQSVAFWCNPISGHATLYWYQQILGQGPKLLIQFQNNGVVDDSQLPKDRFSAERLKGVDSTLKIQPAKLEDSAVYLCTNSFQIAKNIQYFGAGTRLSVL.

In regard to this clonotype: Germline and junction disagree at one end, which may indicate a read error. This sequence joins TRBV11-2 and TRBJ2-6; maybe TRBD2 (7 bases). This CDR3 comprises 17 residues. Germline values: CDR1 SGHAT, CDR2 FQNNGV. As DNA, the CDR3 is TGTGCTAGCAGCTTAGTAGGGGGGGGCTCTGGGACCAACGTCCTGACTTTC. This encodes CASSLVGGGSGTNVLTF.

This clonotype was seen only a few times. One end of the junction fails to match germline, which may point to a read error. The chain joins TRBV12-3 or TRBV12-4 to TRBJ2-2; the D gene could be TRBD1 or TRBD2 (6 bases each). The CDR3 sequence is 15 residues long. The CDR3 DNA reads TGTGCTAGCCGGGGGTGGGACACGAACACCGGGGAGCTGTCATTT. Residues: CASRGWDTNTGELSF.

This clonotype turned up a few times. The chain carries TRBV19 and TRBJ2-1, with D possibly matching TRBD2 (6 bases). Trimming shortened V by 0 bases and J by 9 bases, and 15 bases separated the two germline ends. The CDR3 runs 15 residues. CDR1 and CDR2 from the germline V gene are LNHDA and SQIVND (reference sequence). The chain's CDR3 is CASSIDGRGRVEQFF. CDR3 nucleotides: TGTGCCAGTAGTATAGATGGCCGGGGGAGAGTTGAGCAGTTCTTC.

On this clonotype: This sequence may be a read error, since a much larger clone differs from it by one base. The rearrangement links TRBV12-3 or TRBV12-4 to TRBJ1-5, with TRBD1 identical over 11 bases. There are 15 residues in the CDR3. The CDR3 region is CGSSLGQGAYQPQHF. The CDR3 bases are TGTGGCAGCAGCCTTGGACAGGGGGCATATCAGCCCCAGCATTTT.

This clonotype has a handful of counts. The chain uses TRBV5-4 and TRBJ2-5, with TRBD2 matching 9 bases. Per germline, CDR1 SGHNT and CDR2 YYREEE (reference sequence). CDR3 size: 15 residues. With V trimmed by 2 bases and J by 2 bases, 4 bases remained unmatched. CDR3 bases: TGTGCCAGCAGCTTATATAGCGGGAGACAAGAGACCCAGTACTTC. Its translation: CASSLYSGRQETQYF.

This clonotype appeared many times. This chain links TRBV6-1 with TRBJ1-5; tentative D call: TRBD1 (5 bases). Germline V gives CDR1 MNHNS, CDR2 SASEGT. The V end was cut by 8 bases, the J end by 3 bases, with 17 bases between. CDR3 length equals 15 residues. CDR3 in amino acids: CASERAGFDNQPQHF. The CDR3 DNA reads TGTGCCAGCGAGAGGGCAGGGTTTGACAATCAGCCCCAGCATTTT.

The V and J genes are TRBV12-5 and TRBJ2-5; D remains ambiguous. V lost 6 bases, J lost 0 bases, and 8 bases lay in between. The CDR3 has 13 residues. Per germline, CDR1 LGHNT and CDR2 FRNRAP. This CDR3 reads CASGSDNQETQYF. In nucleotides, the CDR3 is TGTGCTAGTGGCTCTGACAACCAAGAGACCCAGTACTTC.

This clonotype has only a few counts. V and J are TRBV7-9 and TRBJ2-3; the match to TRBD2 covers 8 bases. Germline V CDR1 and CDR2: SEHNR, FQNEAQ (reference sequence). J gave up 6 bases and V 3 bases, and 5 bases lay outside the gene matches. The CDR3 extends over 14 amino acids. CDR3 DNA: TGTGCCAGCAGCTTTTTCCGGGAGGGCGATACGCAGTATTTT. It specifies CASSFFREGDTQYF.

As regards this clonotype: At one end, the junction sequence differs from germline, possibly due to a read error. This chain joins TRBV28 and TRBJ2-5, with 15 bases identical to TRBD2. The CDR3 consists of 19 residues. Per germline, CDR1 MDHEN and CDR2 SYDVKM. For the CDR3, the DNA is TGTGCCAGCAGTTTAATTGGACTAGCGGGAGGGGGGGGCCAAGAGGCCCAGTACTTC. It specifies CASSLIGLAGGGGQEAQYF.

A remark on this clonotype: A read error may explain this, as a much larger clone is one base away. This chain joins TRBV4-2 and TRBJ2-7; 11 nucleotides align to TRBD1. Germline V gene sequence: CDR1 LGHNA, CDR2 YNFKEQ. The CDR3 covers 16 residues. The trim removed 4 bases at V and 2 bases at J, leaving 7 bases unmatched. The CDR3 DNA sequence: TGTGCCAGCAGCCCACCCGGGGACAGGGGGACCTACGAGCAGTACTTC. This sequence encodes CASSPPGDRGTYEQYF.

The chain recombines TRBV28 with TRBJ2-7; 9 bases line up with TRBD1. Germline CDR1 and CDR2: MDHEN and SYDVKM. The CDR3 has 15 residues. The trim removed 2 bases at V and 6 bases at J, leaving 8 bases unmatched. As DNA, the CDR3 is TGTGCCAGCAGTTTAGGGGGGACAGGGACGGCCGAGCAGTACTTC. This codes for CASSLGGTGTAEQYF. The full variable domain, with the rest looked up from reference TRBV28 and TRBJ2-7, is DVKVTQSSRYLVKRTGEKVFLECVQDMDHENMFWYRQDPGLGLRLIYFSYDVKMKEKGDIPEGYSVSREKKERFSLILESASTNQTSMYLCASSLGGTGTAEQYFGPGTRLTVT.

This clonotype appeared many times. This chain links TRBV12-3 or TRBV12-4 with TRBJ2-5, with D perhaps TRBD1 or TRBD2 (5 bases each). V gave up 4 bases and J gave up 1 base, with 16 bases separating them. The CDR3 loop spans 16 amino acids. CDR3 in DNA: TGTGCCAGCAGTTCCCGCCGGGGACGGGCCCAAGAGACCCAGTACTTC. Residues: CASSSRRGRAQETQYF.

With respect to this clonotype: A much larger clonotype is one base distant, so this may be a read error. The chain has TRBV4-3 and TRBJ2-7, with D uncertain. Germline V CDR1 and CDR2: LGHNA, YSLEER. V lost 0 bases to trimming and J lost 2 bases, with 11 bases between them. The CDR3 spans 15 residues. CDR3 sequence: CASSQEGQWAYEQYF. As DNA, the CDR3 is TGCGCCAGCAGCCAAGAAGGTCAGTGGGCCTACGAGCAGTACTTC.

Remarks on this clonotype: This CDR3 fails to terminate in the conserved phenylalanine or tryptophan, so it likely reflects a read error. The rearrangement links TRBV29-1 to TRBJ1-1, with a tentative D call TRBD1 (5 bases). CDR1 is SQVTM and CDR2 is ANQGSEA in the germline V gene. CDR3 size: 16 residues. This CDR3 is CSVEDLGVRTNTEAFL. The DNA of the CDR3 is TGTAGCGTTGAAGATTTAGGGGTTAGGACGAACACTGAAGCTTTCCTT.

The chain employs TRBV7-8 and TRBJ2-1; 10 nucleotides align to TRBD1. From germline, CDR1 is SGHVS and CDR2 FQNEAQ. With V trimmed by 5 bases and J by 6 bases, 10 bases remained unmatched. The CDR3 has 16 amino acids. The CDR3 nucleotides read TGTGCCAGCAGCAAAGGGTGGACAGGGGGGAGCAATGAGCAGTTCTTC. This codes for CASSKGWTGGSNEQFF.